A single sample is the source of the 29 T cell receptor beta chains below, sequenced in a study of PD-1 blockade in classical Hodgkin lymphoma. Each and every patient relapsed after autologous stem cell transplantation, and patients got differing brentuximab vedotin exposure. It was by magnetic negative selection that CD4+ T cells were purified from thawed PBMCs. Clones were sequenced by immunoSEQ multiplex PCR, and TCRdb holds only the in-frame ones, with some missing. The sample contains about 29,000 clones, less than 90% of which appear only once. Sequencing used CD4+ T cells from blood, obtained at baseline. These receptors all come from a human donor with classical Hodgkin lymphoma.

V gene TRBV30 combines with J gene TRBJ1-6, with D tentatively TRBD1 (5 bases). V was shortened by 0 bases and J by 7 bases, with 7 bases between the two germline ends. The CDR3 loop spans 13 amino acids. Germline V gives CDR1 GTSNPN, CDR2 SVGIG (reference sequence). CDR3 DNA: TGTGCCTGGAGTGTGGGGCTCAATTCACCCCTCCACTTT. Translated: CAWSVGLNSPLHF.

The chain links TRBV4-1 to TRBJ2-1, with 13 bases aligning to TRBD2. The CDR3 covers 17 residues. Germline CDR1 MGHRA, CDR2 YSYEKL. V trimming: 0 bases; J trimming: 10 bases; junction bases outside the gene matches: 9. CDR3 in amino acids: CASSQEGTSGIVEEQFF. The DNA for the CDR3 is TGCGCCAGCAGCCAAGAGGGGACTAGCGGGATAGTGGAGGAGCAGTTCTTC.

The CDR3 coding sequence is TGTGCCAGCTGGGCGCAGGGCCCTGAGACCCAGTACTTC. Protein product: CASWAQGPETQYF. This chain uses TRBV27 with TRBJ2-5, with D perhaps matching TRBD1 (5 bases). The ends were cut back, 8 bases at V and 5 bases at J, with 15 bases in the middle. CDR1 is MNHEY, CDR2 SMNVEV, per germline (reference sequence). CDR3 size: 13 residues.

This clone was seen a single time. This chain links TRBV16 with TRBJ1-2; the match to TRBD1 covers 8 bases. V was pared by 5 bases and J by 8 bases, with 10 bases of the junction left unmatched. Germline assignment: CDR1 KGHSY and CDR2 FQNENV. CDR3 length: 14 residues. CDR3 DNA: TGTGCCAGCAGCGGACAGGGACTTAGTAGGGGCTACACCTTC. This encodes CASSGQGLSRGYTF.

The rearrangement uses TRBV28 and TRBJ2-7; 11 bases map to TRBD2. The CDR3 is 15 residues long. V lost 6 bases, J lost 3 bases, and 7 bases stayed unmatched. CDR1 is MDHEN and CDR2 is SYDVKM in the germline V gene. The CDR3 nucleotides are TGTGCCAGCAGCCGGACTAGCGGGTGGGACTACGAGCAGTACTTC. Protein: CASSRTSGWDYEQYF.

CDR3 in DNA: TGTGCCAGCAGTTTCGGGCTCGGCCAGCCCCAGCATTTT. Encoded protein: CASSFGLGQPQHF. The chain couples TRBV28 to TRBJ1-5; D is unresolved. CDR3 size: 13 residues. V was trimmed by 3 bases and J by 7 bases, leaving 10 bases between them. From germline, CDR1 is MDHEN and CDR2 SYDVKM. The variable domain in full, with the rest retrieved from reference TRBV28 and TRBJ1-5, is DVKVTQSSRYLVKRTGEKVFLECVQDMDHENMFWYRQDPGLGLRLIYFSYDVKMKEKGDIPEGYSVSREKKERFSLILESASTNQTSMYLCASSFGLGQPQHFGDGTRLSIL.

This chain connects TRBV5-1 to TRBJ2-3, with 10 bases fitting TRBD1. This CDR3 comprises 16 residues. Germline loops: CDR1 SGHRS, CDR2 YFSETQ. V dropped 6 bases and J dropped 5; count of bases not matched to a gene: 12. CDR3 in DNA: TGCGCCAGCACCTTAGGTGACAGGGGGCCAGGAGATACGCAGTATTTT. Its protein is CASTLGDRGPGDTQYF.

A word on this clone: A read error may account for a junction end that differs from germline. The V and J genes are TRBV19 and TRBJ2-4; perhaps TRBD1 as D (7 bases). CDR3 size: 12 residues. CDR1 and CDR2 (germline): LNHDA, SQIVND (reference sequence). The chain's CDR3 is CASSIWGDRAVF. The CDR3 DNA sequence: TGTGCCAGTAGTATTTGGGGGGACAGAGCGGTTTTC.

This chain connects TRBV19 to TRBJ1-1, with D perhaps matching TRBD1 (5 bases). There are 14 residues in the CDR3. Trimming pared 5 bases from V and 1 base from J, leaving 11 bases between. CDR1 is LNHDA and CDR2 is SQIVND in the germline V gene (reference sequence). The DNA for the CDR3 is TGTGCCAGTAGTGCCACGGGGGGGAACACTGAAGCTTTCTTT. This codes for CASSATGGNTEAFF.

The rearrangement uses TRBV27 and TRBJ2-7; D may be TRBD2 (6 bases). V lost 4 bases and J 1 base, leaving 14 bases between the germline ends. The CDR3 covers 15 residues. Germline lookup yields CDR1 MNHEY and CDR2 SMNVEV (reference sequence). CDR3 region: CASSYRRDGSYEQYF. The CDR3 DNA follows: TGTGCCAGCAGTTACCGGCGGGACGGTTCCTACGAGCAGTACTTC.

The V call is TRBV19, the J call TRBJ2-7; weak D call: TRBD2 (5 bases). CDR1 is LNHDA and CDR2 is SQIVND in the germline V gene (reference sequence). This CDR3 comprises 13 residues. V lost 6 bases, J lost 4 bases, and 13 bases lay in between. This CDR3 reads CASRSLADYEQYF. The CDR3 nucleotides read TGTGCCAGTAGGAGCCTAGCAGATTACGAGCAGTACTTC.

The genes are TRBV19 and TRBJ2-7; D gene ambiguous. The CDR3 spans 16 residues. CDR1 LNHDA and CDR2 SQIVND come from the germline V gene (reference sequence). V was trimmed by 5 bases and J by 1 base, leaving 18 bases between them. CDR3 nucleotide sequence: TGTGCCAGTAGTGTAGTCCGGACGGGTAGGTCCTACGAGCAGTACTTC. Translated, it gives CASSVVRTGRSYEQYF.

The V call is TRBV7-2, the J call TRBJ2-7; D is unresolved. Germline V gene data show CDR1 as SGHTA and CDR2 as FQGNSA. The CDR3 length is 14 residues. The V gene lost 1 base and the J gene lost 1 base, with 8 bases spanning the gap. Here the CDR3 reads CASSLGPLSYEQYF. CDR3 DNA sequence: TGTGCCAGCAGCTTAGGCCCTCTATCCTACGAGCAGTACTTC. The full variable domain, in which reference TRBV7-2 and TRBJ2-7 provide the parts outside the CDR3, is GAGVSQSPSNKVTEKGKDVELRCDPISGHTALYWYRQSLGQGLEFLIYFQGNSAPDKSGLPSDRFSAERTGGSVSTLTIQRTQQEDSAVYLCASSLGPLSYEQYFGPGTRLTVT.

The chain carries TRBV6-1 and TRBJ2-3; D may be TRBD1 or TRBD2 (5 bases each). The ends were cut back, 0 bases at V and 4 bases at J, with 5 bases in the middle. This CDR3 contains 13 residues. Per germline, CDR1 MNHNS and CDR2 SASEGT. The CDR3 coding sequence is TGTGCCAGCAGTGAAGCGGGGGCAGATACGCAGTATTTT. Amino acids: CASSEAGADTQYF.

The rearrangement uses TRBV30 and TRBJ1-3, with 10 bases matching TRBD1. J gave up 5 bases and V 2 bases, and 9 bases lay outside the gene matches. Per the germline V gene, CDR1 is GTSNPN and CDR2 is SVGIG (reference sequence). The CDR3 length is 16 residues. This CDR3 is CAWSTGGQGLRNTIYF. DNA of the CDR3: TGTGCCTGGAGTACGGGGGGACAGGGGCTCCGAAACACCATATATTTT.

The rearrangement joins TRBV30 to TRBJ1-5; no reliable D call. Trimming left V 8 bases short and J 1 base short, with 12 bases between. CDR1 and CDR2 (germline): GTSNPN, SVGIG (reference sequence). CDR3 length: 13 amino acids. The chain's CDR3 is CASSLQSNQPQHF. Here the CDR3 DNA reads TGTGCCAGTAGCCTTCAAAGCAATCAGCCCCAGCATTTT.

The chain recombines TRBV7-9 with TRBJ2-1; the match to TRBD2 covers 16 bases. Germline CDR1 SEHNR, CDR2 FQNEAQ (reference sequence). Trimming removed 4 bases from V and 12 bases from J; junction bases left unmatched: 6. The CDR3 consists of 15 residues. The chain's CDR3 is CASSSQGLAGGPQFF. The CDR3 DNA sequence: TGTGCCAGCAGCTCACAGGGACTAGCGGGAGGGCCGCAGTTCTTC. Supplemented by reference TRBV7-9 and TRBJ2-1, the full variable domain reads DTGVSQNPRHKITKRGQNVTFRCDPISEHNRLYWYRQTLGQGPEFLTYFQNEAQLEKSRLLSDRFSAERPKGSFSTLEIQRTEQGDSAMYLCASSSQGLAGGPQFFGPGTRLTVL.

The chain combines TRBV5-5 with TRBJ2-4, with D perhaps assigned TRBD1 or TRBD2 (6 bases each). The CDR3 length is 12 residues. The V gene lost 3 bases and the J gene lost 12 bases, with 13 bases spanning the gap. CDR1 is SGHKS, CDR2 YYEKEE, per germline (reference sequence). CDR3 nucleotides: TGTGCCAGCAGCTCGGGGGCCGCCGCTCAGTACTTC. It translates to CASSSGAAAQYF. Full variable domain (rest looked up from reference TRBV5-5 and TRBJ2-4): DAGVTQSPTHLIKTRGQQVTLRCSPISGHKSVSWYQQVLGQGPQFIFQYYEKEERGRGNFPDRFSARQFPNYSSELNVNALLLGDSALYLCASSSGAAAQYFGAGTRLSVL.

The V gene is TRBV10-3, the J gene TRBJ2-3, with D unclear. Germline-derived CDR1 and CDR2 are ENHRY and SYGVKD. The CDR3 has 12 amino acids. The V end lost 10 bases, the J end lost 1 base, and 9 bases lay between the germline ends. DNA of the CDR3: TGTGCCACCCAGCCCGGCACAGATACGCAGTATTTT. This sequence encodes CATQPGTDTQYF.

This rearrangement joins TRBV5-6 to TRBJ2-4, with D tentatively TRBD1 or TRBD2 (5 bases each). This CDR3 has 14 residues. V was clipped by 4 bases and J by 8 bases, with 16 bases between them. Germline-derived CDR1 and CDR2 are SGHDT and YYEEEE. CDR3 in DNA: TGTGCCAGCAGCCCCGGGACCAGGGTGGACATTCAGTACTTC. Translated: CASSPGTRVDIQYF.

The rearrangement uses TRBV21-1 and TRBJ2-7; the table calls TRBD2, which could not be checked here. TRBV21-1 is a documented pseudogene. CDR3 size: 15 residues. CDR3 sequence: CASSKGAGFRDEQYF. For the CDR3, the DNA is TGTGCCAGCAGCAAAGGTGCCGGGTTTCGGGACGAGCAGTACTTC.

This clone was seen just once. This chain links TRBV18 with TRBJ1-2, with a tentative D call TRBD1 (5 bases). CDR1 and CDR2 (germline): KGHSH, LQKENI. V was cut by 4 bases and J by 2 bases, with 17 bases left in between. This CDR3 comprises 16 residues. The DNA of the CDR3 is TGTGCCAGCTCACTTAACGGGGGTGACCGCAACTATGGCTACACCTTC. Its translation: CASSLNGGDRNYGYTF.

This clone was recorded once. The rearrangement joins TRBV4-2 to TRBJ2-6, with 8 bases lining up with TRBD2. Germline loops: CDR1 LGHNA, CDR2 YNFKEQ. CDR3 length: 22 residues. V dropped 0 bases and J dropped 0; count of bases not matched to a gene: 16. CDR3 nucleotides: TGTGCCAGCAGCCAAGATCGGGAGGGGTGGGCCTCAACCGACTCTGGGGCCAACGTCCTGACTTTC. Its protein is CASSQDREGWASTDSGANVLTF.

The V and J genes are TRBV30 and TRBJ2-4; D is unclear. The germline CDR1 and CDR2 sequences are GTSNPN and SVGIG (reference sequence). V was trimmed by 7 bases and J by 1 base, leaving 11 bases between them. This CDR3 spans 13 amino acids. CDR3 coding DNA: TGTGCCTCAACACGGCGGGCCAAAAACATTCAGTACTTC. Residues: CASTRRAKNIQYF. The whole variable domain, remainder taken from reference TRBV30 and TRBJ2-4, is SQTIHQWPATLVQPVGSPLSLECTVEGTSNPNLYWYRQAAGRGLQLLFYSVGIGQISSEVPQNLSASRPQDRQFILSSKKLLLSDSGFYLCASTRRAKNIQYFGAGTRLSVL.

CDR3 sequence: CASSLPPSGGSAYEQYF. CDR3 nucleotides: TGTGCCAGCAGCTTGCCCCCTTCGGGCGGGAGCGCCTACGAGCAGTACTTC. The rearrangement joins TRBV7-9 to TRBJ2-5; 7 bases are shared with TRBD2. The end of the DNA aligns better with TRBJ2-7, so the J call may be wrong. The CDR3 contains 17 residues. Germline values: CDR1 SEHNR, CDR2 FQNEAQ (reference sequence).

The chain recombines TRBV19 with TRBJ2-3; 7 nucleotides agree with TRBD2. Germline trimming cut 2 bases from V and 5 bases from J; bases unmatched to any gene: 13. Germline V lookup: CDR1 LNHDA, CDR2 SQIVND (reference sequence). This CDR3 is 17 amino acids long. In DNA form, the CDR3 reads TGTGCCAGTAGTATAACGGGTTTGGGGGACTACAGAGATACGCAGTATTTT. The encoded protein is CASSITGLGDYRDTQYF.

This clone has only one observation. J is TRBJ2-2 and V is TRBV6-5, with 7 bases aligning to TRBD2. CDR1 MNHEY and CDR2 SVGAGI come from the germline V gene. Losses at the gene ends were 5 bases for V and 1 base for J; bases not matched to a gene: 4. This CDR3 is 15 amino acids long. Here the CDR3 reads CASSRPSGNTGELFF. CDR3 nucleotides: TGTGCCAGCAGTAGACCTAGCGGGAACACCGGGGAGCTGTTTTTT.

CDR3 loop: CASSIHRGLTYEQYF. CDR3 bases: TGTGCCAGTAGTATACACAGGGGACTGACCTACGAGCAGTACTTC. The chain uses TRBV19 and TRBJ2-7; tentatively, D is TRBD1 (7 bases). V was clipped by 2 bases and J by 2 bases, with 13 bases between them. This CDR3 contains 15 residues. The germline CDR1 and CDR2 sequences are LNHDA and SQIVND (reference sequence).

V is TRBV30 and J is TRBJ2-3; a possible D gene is TRBD2 (6 bases). Per the germline V gene, CDR1 is GTSNPN and CDR2 is SVGIG (reference sequence). With 3 bases removed from V and 3 bases from J, the gap between germline ends came to 13 bases. CDR3 length: 14 residues. The CDR3 reads CAWRRPAGTDTQYF. CDR3 DNA sequence: TGTGCCTGGAGGAGGCCGGCGGGGACAGATACGCAGTATTTT.